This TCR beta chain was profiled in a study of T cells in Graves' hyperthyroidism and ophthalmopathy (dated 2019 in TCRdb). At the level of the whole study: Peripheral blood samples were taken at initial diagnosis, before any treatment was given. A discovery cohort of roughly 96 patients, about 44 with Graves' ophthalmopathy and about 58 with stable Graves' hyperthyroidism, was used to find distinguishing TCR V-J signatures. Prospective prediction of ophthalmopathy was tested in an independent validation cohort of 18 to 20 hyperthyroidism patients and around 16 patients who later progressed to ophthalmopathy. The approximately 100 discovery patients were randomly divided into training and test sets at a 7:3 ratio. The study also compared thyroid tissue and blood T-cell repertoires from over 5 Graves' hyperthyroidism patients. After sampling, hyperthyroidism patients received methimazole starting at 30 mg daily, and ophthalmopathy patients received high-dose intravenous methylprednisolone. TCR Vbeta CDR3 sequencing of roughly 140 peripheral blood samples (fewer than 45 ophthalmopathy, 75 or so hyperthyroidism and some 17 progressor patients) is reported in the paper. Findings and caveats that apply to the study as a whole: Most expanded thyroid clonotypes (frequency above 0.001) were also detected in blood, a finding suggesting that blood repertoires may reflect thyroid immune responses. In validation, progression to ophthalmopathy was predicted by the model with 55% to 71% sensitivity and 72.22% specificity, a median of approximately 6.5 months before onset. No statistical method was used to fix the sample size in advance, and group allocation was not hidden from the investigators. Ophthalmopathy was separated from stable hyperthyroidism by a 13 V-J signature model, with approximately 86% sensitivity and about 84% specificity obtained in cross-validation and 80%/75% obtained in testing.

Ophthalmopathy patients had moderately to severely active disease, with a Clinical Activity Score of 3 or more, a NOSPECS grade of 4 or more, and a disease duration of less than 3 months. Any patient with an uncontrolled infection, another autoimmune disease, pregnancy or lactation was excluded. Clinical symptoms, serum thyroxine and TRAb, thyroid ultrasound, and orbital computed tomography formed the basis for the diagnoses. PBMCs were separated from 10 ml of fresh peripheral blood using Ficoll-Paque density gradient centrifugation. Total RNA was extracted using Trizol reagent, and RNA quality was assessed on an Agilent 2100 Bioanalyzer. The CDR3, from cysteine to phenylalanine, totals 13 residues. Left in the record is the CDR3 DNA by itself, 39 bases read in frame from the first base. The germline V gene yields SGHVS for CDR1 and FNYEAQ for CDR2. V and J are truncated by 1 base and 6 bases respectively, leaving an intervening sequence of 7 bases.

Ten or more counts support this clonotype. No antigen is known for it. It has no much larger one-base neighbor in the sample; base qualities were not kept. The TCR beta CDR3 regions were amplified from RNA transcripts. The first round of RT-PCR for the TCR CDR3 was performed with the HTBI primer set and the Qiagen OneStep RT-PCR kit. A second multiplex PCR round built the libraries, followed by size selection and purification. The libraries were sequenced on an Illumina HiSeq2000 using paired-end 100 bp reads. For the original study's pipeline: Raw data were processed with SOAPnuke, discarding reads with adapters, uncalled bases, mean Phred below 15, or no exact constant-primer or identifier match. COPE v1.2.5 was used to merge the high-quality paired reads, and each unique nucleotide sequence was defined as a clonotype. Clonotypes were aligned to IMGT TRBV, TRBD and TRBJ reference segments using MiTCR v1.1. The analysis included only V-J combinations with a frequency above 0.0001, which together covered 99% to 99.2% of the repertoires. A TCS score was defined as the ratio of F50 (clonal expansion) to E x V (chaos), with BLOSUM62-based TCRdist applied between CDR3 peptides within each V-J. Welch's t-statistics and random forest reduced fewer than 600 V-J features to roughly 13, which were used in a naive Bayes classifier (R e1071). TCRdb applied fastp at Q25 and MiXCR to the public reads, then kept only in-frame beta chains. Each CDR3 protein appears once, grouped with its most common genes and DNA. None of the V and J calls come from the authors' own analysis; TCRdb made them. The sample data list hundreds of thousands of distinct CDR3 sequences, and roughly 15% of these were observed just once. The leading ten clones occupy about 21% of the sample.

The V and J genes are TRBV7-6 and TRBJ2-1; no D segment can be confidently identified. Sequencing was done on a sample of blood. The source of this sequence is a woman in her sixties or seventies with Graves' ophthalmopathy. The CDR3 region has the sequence CASSLEAFNEQFF. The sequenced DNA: TGTGCCAGCAGCTTAGAGGCCTTCAATGAGCAGTTCTTC.